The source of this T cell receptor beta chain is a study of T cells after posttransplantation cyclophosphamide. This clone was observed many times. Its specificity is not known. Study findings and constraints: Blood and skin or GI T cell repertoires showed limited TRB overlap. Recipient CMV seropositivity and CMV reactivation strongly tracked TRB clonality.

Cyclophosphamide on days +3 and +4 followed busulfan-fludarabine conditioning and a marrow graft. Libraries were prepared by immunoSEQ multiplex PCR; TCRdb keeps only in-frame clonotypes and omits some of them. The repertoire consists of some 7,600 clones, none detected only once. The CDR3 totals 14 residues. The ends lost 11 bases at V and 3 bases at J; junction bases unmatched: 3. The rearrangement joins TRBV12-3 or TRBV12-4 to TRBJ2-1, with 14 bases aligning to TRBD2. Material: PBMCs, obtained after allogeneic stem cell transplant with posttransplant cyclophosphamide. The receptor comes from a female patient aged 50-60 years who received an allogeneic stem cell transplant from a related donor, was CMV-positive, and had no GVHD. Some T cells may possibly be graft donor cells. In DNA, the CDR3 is TGTGCCCCCGGGACTAGCGGGAGCTACAATGAGCAGTTCTTC. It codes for CAPGTSGSYNEQFF.